These 13 T cell receptor beta chains were sequenced from one sample in a study of Ad26.COV2.S vaccination and SARS-CoV-2 variants. Treatment of the sample: roughly 18 received Ad26.COV2.S at low or high dose, single or two shots; roughly five received placebo; per-sample allocation not given. Sampling was performed 63 days after the first vaccine or placebo injection. Assay: immunoSEQ multiplex PCR; the TCRdb copy retains only in-frame clones and omits some. Of 350,000 to 500,000 clones listed, roughly 90% are singletons. The sample consisted of peripheral blood, taken in a trial of Ad26.COV2.S vaccine versus placebo. The receptors here all came from a person aged 18-60 years who received the Ad26.COV2.S COVID-19 vaccine or a placebo.

The chain is built from TRBV6-5 and TRBJ1-1; a possible D gene is TRBD1 (6 bases). The CDR3 contains 15 residues. The V gene lost 3 bases and the J gene lost 1 base, with 12 bases spanning the gap. Per germline, CDR1 MNHEY and CDR2 SVGAGI. The CDR3 DNA reads as TGTGCCAGCAGTTATCTCGGACAGACGAACACTGAAGCTTTCTTT. Translation: CASSYLGQTNTEAFF.

J is TRBJ2-1 and V is TRBV29-1; D gene unclear. V was shortened by 1 base and J by 4 bases, with 14 bases between the two germline ends. Germline V gene lookup returns CDR1 SQVTM and CDR2 ANQGSEA. The CDR3 runs to 15 residues. CDR3: CSVEGAQSRYNEQFF. In DNA, the CDR3 is TGCAGCGTTGAAGGGGCCCAGAGTCGGTACAATGAGCAGTTCTTC.

This chain uses TRBV6-5 with TRBJ2-7, with D possibly matching TRBD2 (6 bases). This CDR3 is 16 amino acids long. Trimming pared 0 bases from V and 2 bases from J, leaving 14 bases between. CDR1 and CDR2 from the germline V gene are MNHEY and SVGAGI. The DNA of the CDR3 is TGTGCCAGCAGTTACTCGCCTAGCGATACAGCCTACGAGCAGTACTTC. This translates into CASSYSPSDTAYEQYF.

The J gene is TRBJ2-1, the V gene TRBV18; 12 bases align to TRBD2. V gave up 4 bases and J gave up 6 bases; unmatched junction bases: 7. The CDR3 runs to 16 residues. Germline CDR1 reads KGHSH; CDR2 reads LQKENI. Here the CDR3 reads CASSQTRLAGANEQFF. The CDR3 nucleotides read TGTGCCAGCTCACAGACACGACTAGCGGGAGCCAATGAGCAGTTCTTC.

V usage is TRBV6-5 and J usage is TRBJ2-7, with 11 bases fitting TRBD2. The CDR3 covers 15 residues. The germline V gene has CDR1 MNHEY and CDR2 SVGAGI. Trimming at V came to 6 bases and at J to 0 bases, leaving 4 bases not matched to a gene. The CDR3 sequence: CASRRLAGSSYEQYF. CDR3 nucleotides: TGTGCCAGCAGAAGACTAGCGGGGAGCTCCTACGAGCAGTACTTC.

The V call is TRBV3-1 (or the pseudogene TRBV3-2), the J call TRBJ2-5, with D maybe TRBD2 (5 bases). Germline V CDR1 and CDR2: LGHDT, YNNKEL (reference sequence). The CDR3 has 13 amino acids. V lost 1 base and J lost 5, with 8 bases in between. In DNA form, the CDR3 reads TGTGCCAGCAGCCAAGCCGGGATCGAGACCCAGTACTTC. Translating gives CASSQAGIETQYF.

The J gene is TRBJ2-2, the V gene TRBV5-4, with TRBD1 matching over 8 bases. V dropped 1 base and J dropped 2; count of bases not matched to a gene: 1. Germline V gene sequence: CDR1 SGHNT, CDR2 YYREEE (reference sequence). This CDR3 comprises 15 residues. The CDR3 nucleotides are TGTGCCAGCAGCTTGCAGGGGGCAAACACCGGGGAGCTGTTTTTT. The encoded protein is CASSLQGANTGELFF.

This clone was counted once. The rearrangement joins TRBV19 to TRBJ1-4; D might be TRBD1 (5 bases). This CDR3 has 15 amino acids. Trimming removed 5 bases at V and 7 bases at J, with 17 bases between. Germline values: CDR1 LNHDA, CDR2 SQIVND (reference sequence). This chain's CDR3 is CASSARQQEGEKLFF. CDR3 in DNA: TGTGCCAGTAGTGCCCGACAGCAGGAGGGTGAAAAACTGTTTTTT.

The J gene is TRBJ1-2, the V gene TRBV7-9; 9 nucleotides match TRBD1. J lost 4 bases, V lost 4 bases, and 10 bases had no gene match. Germline assignment: CDR1 SEHNR and CDR2 FQNEAQ (reference sequence). The CDR3 is 16 residues long. CDR3 in DNA: TGTGCCAGCAGCTCCGGGACAGGGACCTTGGGCTATGGCTACACCTTC. Translating gives CASSSGTGTLGYGYTF.

This chain uses TRBV5-1 with TRBJ1-6; D gene ambiguous. Germline V gene data show CDR1 as SGHRS and CDR2 as YFSETQ. The ends were cut back, 1 base at V and 9 bases at J, with 17 bases in the middle. CDR3 size: 16 residues. The CDR3 region has the DNA TGCGCCAGCAGCTTGAGGGCTACAACCGATGGTTCACCCCTCCACTTT. This sequence encodes CASSLRATTDGSPLHF.

This clone is a singleton in its sample. The chain has TRBV4-1 and TRBJ1-2; 8 bases map to TRBD1. Germline CDR1 MGHRA, CDR2 YSYEKL. The J segment lost 5 bases and the V segment lost 5 bases, leaving 16 bases of the junction unmatched. This CDR3 comprises 17 residues. The CDR3 region is CASSSGQGAFGGYGYTF. CDR3 bases: TGCGCCAGCAGCTCCGGACAGGGTGCCTTCGGAGGATATGGCTACACCTTC.

This clone was counted between two and nine times. The J gene is TRBJ2-7, the V gene TRBV7-9; no firm D call. Germline CDR1 SEHNR, CDR2 FQNEAQ (reference sequence). The CDR3 loop spans 12 amino acids. V dropped 3 bases and J dropped 3 bases, with 6 bases sitting between them. The CDR3 coding sequence is TGTGCCAGCAGCTTCCAAAACTACGAGCAGTACTTC. It encodes CASSFQNYEQYF. The complete variable domain, with remaining parts taken from reference TRBV7-9 and TRBJ2-7, reads DTGVSQNPRHKITKRGQNVTFRCDPISEHNRLYWYRQTLGQGPEFLTYFQNEAQLEKSRLLSDRFSAERPKGSFSTLEIQRTEQGDSAMYLCASSFQNYEQYFGPGTRLTVT.

This clone has a single count. V gene TRBV6-2 or TRBV6-3 combines with J gene TRBJ2-3; 7 nucleotides line up with TRBD2. CDR3 length: 16 amino acids. Germline V lookup: CDR1 MNHEY, CDR2 SVGEGT. V trimming: 0 bases; J trimming: 2 bases; junction bases outside the gene matches: 5. The CDR3 DNA reads TGTGCCAGCAGTTACTCTCGGACTAGTAACACAGATACGCAGTATTTT. It is translated as CASSYSRTSNTDTQYF.